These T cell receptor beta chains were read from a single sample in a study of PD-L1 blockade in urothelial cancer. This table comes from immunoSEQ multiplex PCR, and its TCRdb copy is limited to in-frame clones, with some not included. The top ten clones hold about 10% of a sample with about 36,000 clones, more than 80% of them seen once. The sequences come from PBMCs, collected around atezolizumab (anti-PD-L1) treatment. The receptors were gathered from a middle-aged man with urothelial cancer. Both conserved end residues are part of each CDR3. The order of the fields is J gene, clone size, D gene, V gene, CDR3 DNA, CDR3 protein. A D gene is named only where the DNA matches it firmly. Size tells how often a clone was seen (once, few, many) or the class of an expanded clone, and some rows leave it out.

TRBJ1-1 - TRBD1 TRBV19 TGTGCCAGTAGTATCGGACAGGCGATGGCGAACACTGAAGCTTTCTTT CASSIGQAMANTEAFF
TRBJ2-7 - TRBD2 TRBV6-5 TGTGCCAGCACCGCTAGCGGGAGTTCGGGCGAGCAGTACTTC CASTASGSSGEQYF
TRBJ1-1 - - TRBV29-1 TGCAGCGTTGATCCCCATGGGGCAGGGAACACTGAAGCTTTCTTT CSVDPHGAGNTEAFF
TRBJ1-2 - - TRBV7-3 TGTGCCAGCGGACTTGACGGGAACTATGGCTACACCTTC CASGLDGNYGYTF
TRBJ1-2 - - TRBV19 TGTGCCAGTACCCGCGGCGGGGCACAGTATGGCTACACCTTC CASTRGGAQYGYTF
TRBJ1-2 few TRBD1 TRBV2 TGTGCCAGCACCCGATCGATACGGGACAGGGCGGTCTATGGCTACACCTTC CASTRSIRDRAVYGYTF
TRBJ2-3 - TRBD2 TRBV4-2 TGTGCCAGCAGCCAAGATCGAAGCGGGAGGTCGGATACGCAGTATTTT CASSQDRSGRSDTQYF
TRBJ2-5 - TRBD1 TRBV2 TGTGCCAGCGACAGGGGGGACATCAGGGGGGCAGAGACCCAGTACTTC CASDRGDIRGAETQYF
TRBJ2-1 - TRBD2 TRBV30 TGTGCCTGGAGTGCATCAAGGACTAGCGGGAGTGGTGATGAGCAGTTCTTC CAWSASRTSGSGDEQFF
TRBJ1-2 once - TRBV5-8 TGTGCCAGCAGCAAACACTCGACAGTAGATGGCTACACCTTC CASSKHSTVDGYTF
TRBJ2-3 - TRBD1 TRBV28 TGTGCCAGCAGTTCCCGGGACAGGTTATTGGATACGCAGTATTTT CASSSRDRLLDTQYF
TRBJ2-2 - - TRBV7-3 TGTGCCAGCAGCCTCACTAGTACCGGGGAGCTGTTTTTT CASSLTSTGELFF
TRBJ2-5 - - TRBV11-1 TGTGCCAGCAGCCTTGAGGGAGGCCGAGAGACCCAGTACTTC CASSLEGGRETQYF
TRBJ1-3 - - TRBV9 TGTGCCAGCAGCCCTAGGGAGCAATCTGGAAACACCATATATTTT CASSPREQSGNTIYF
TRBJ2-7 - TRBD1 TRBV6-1 TGTGCCAGCAGTGGGACAGACAGGGTTTTGGCCTACGAGCAGTACTTC CASSGTDRVLAYEQYF
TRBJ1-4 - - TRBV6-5 TGTGCCAGCAGTCTAGGGGCAACTAATGAAAAACTGTTTTTT CASSLGATNEKLFF
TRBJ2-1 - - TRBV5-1 TGCGCCAGCAGCTCCAGGGGATTGGGTGAGCAGTTCTTC CASSSRGLGEQFF
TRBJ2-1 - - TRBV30 TGTGCCTGGTCGACTGAAAGGTACAATGAGCAGTTCTTC CAWSTERYNEQFF
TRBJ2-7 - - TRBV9 TGTGCCAGCAGCGTAGGTTCCGCGTACGAGCAGTACTTC CASSVGSAYEQYF
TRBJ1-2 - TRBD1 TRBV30 TGTGCCTGGGCACAACAGGGGGGATCCTATGGCTACACCTTC CAWAQQGGSYGYTF
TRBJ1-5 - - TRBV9 TGTGCCAGCAGCGTAGAGGAGGGGCAGCCCCAGCATTTT CASSVEEGQPQHF
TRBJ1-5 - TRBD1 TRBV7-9 TGTGCCAGCAGCTTTACAGGGGGCGGGGATCAGCCCCAGCATTTT CASSFTGGGDQPQHF
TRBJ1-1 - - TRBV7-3 TGTGCCAGCAGCTTAAAAGGGGGCACTGAAGCTTTCTTT CASSLKGGTEAFF
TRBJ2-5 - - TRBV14 TGTGCCAGCAAGGCGGACTCCCAAGAGACCCAGTACTTC CASKADSQETQYF
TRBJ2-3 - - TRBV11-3 TGTGCCAGCAGCCTAACGACCCGGGGGGATACGCAGTATTTT CASSLTTRGDTQYF
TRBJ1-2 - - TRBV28 TGTGCCAGCAGTTTAAGCAGGGAACTTAACTATGGCTACACCTTC CASSLSRELNYGYTF
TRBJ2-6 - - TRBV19 TGTGCCAGTAGTATAAGCAGGTCCTCTGGGGCCAACGTCCTGACTTTC CASSISRSSGANVLTF
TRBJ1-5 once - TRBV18 TGTGCCAGCTCACCAGGACCCGGGGGCAATCAGCCCCAGCATTTT CASSPGPGGNQPQHF
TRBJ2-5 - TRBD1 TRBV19 TGTGCCAGTAAAGGTGACAGGGGTCCCGAGACCCAGTACTTC CASKGDRGPETQYF
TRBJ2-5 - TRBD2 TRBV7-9 TGTGCCAGCAGCAGAGGACTAGAAGAGACCCAGTACTTC CASSRGLEETQYF
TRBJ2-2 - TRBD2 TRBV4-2 TGTGCCAGCAGCCAAGAGATCTCCGCTAGCGGGGGGAACACCGGGGAGCTGTTTTTT CASSQEISASGGNTGELFF
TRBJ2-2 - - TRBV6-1 TGTGCCAGCAGCCTACAGGTGAACACCGGGGAGCTGTTTTTT CASSLQVNTGELFF
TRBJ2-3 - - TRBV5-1 TGCGCCAGCACTAAGGGGGAGGGCCGAGATACGCAGTATTTT CASTKGEGRDTQYF
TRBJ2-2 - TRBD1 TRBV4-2 TGTGCCAGCAGCCTCGGACAGGGCCGGAACACCGGGGAGCTGTTTTTT CASSLGQGRNTGELFF
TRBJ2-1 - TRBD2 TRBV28 TGTGCCAGCAGTTTAGCGGGAGGCTCCTACAATGAGCAGTTCTTC CASSLAGGSYNEQFF
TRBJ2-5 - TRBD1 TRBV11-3 TGTGCCAGCAGCTTAGTATGCCAGGGGGCCCCTGGAGAGACCCAGTACTTC CASSLVCQGAPGETQYF
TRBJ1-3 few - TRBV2 TGTGCCAGCACAGAGGAGGAAAACACCATATATTTT CASTEEENTIYF
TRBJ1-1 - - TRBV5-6 TGTGCCAGCAGCTTGGAACGGGTCTCTGAAGCTTTCTTT CASSLERVSEAFF
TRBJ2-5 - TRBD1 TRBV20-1 TGCAGTGCAGGACAGGGAGGGACCCAGTACTTC CSAGQGGTQYF
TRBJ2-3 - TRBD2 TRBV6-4 TGTGCCAGCAGACTAGCGGCAAGCACAGATACGCAGTATTTT CASRLAASTDTQYF
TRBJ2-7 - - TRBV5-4 TGTGCCAGCAGTACAGTCGGGAGCTCCTACGAGCAGTACTTC CASSTVGSSYEQYF
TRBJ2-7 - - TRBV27 TGTGCCAGCCGACGGCAGGGCGTTGGGTTCAGCTACGAGCAGTACTTC CASRRQGVGFSYEQYF
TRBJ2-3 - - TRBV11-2 TGTGCCAGCAGCTTAGGGTTTCAGGACAGACTCACAGATACGCAGTATTTT CASSLGFQDRLTDTQYF
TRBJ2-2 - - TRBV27 TGTGCCAGCAGTGCAGGGACGAACACCGGGGAGCTGTTTTTT CASSAGTNTGELFF
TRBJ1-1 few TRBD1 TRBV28 TGTGCCAGCAGTGGGTACCGGGACAGGGGTACTGAAGCTTTCTTT CASSGYRDRGTEAFF
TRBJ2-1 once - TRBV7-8 TGTGCCAGCAGCTTAGCAAGGCCAGGATCTGGCAATGAGCAGTTCTTC CASSLARPGSGNEQFF
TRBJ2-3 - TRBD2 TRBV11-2 TGTGCCAGCAGTGCAACCGGGACTAGCGGGTTGAGCACAGATACGCAGTATTTT CASSATGTSGLSTDTQYF
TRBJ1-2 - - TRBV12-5 TGTGCTAGTGGTTTGGATGGGACTGCGAGTTATGGCTACACCTTC CASGLDGTASYGYTF
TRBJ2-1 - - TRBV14 TGTGCCAGCAGCTCGCGATGGGGGGGCCATGAGCAGTTCTTC CASSSRWGGHEQFF
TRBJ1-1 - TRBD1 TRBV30 TGTGCCTGGAAAGGGGTTGGACAGGGAACTGAAGCTTTCTTT CAWKGVGQGTEAFF
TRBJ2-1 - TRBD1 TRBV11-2 TGTGCCAGCAGCCCGACCGGGACAGTTTTGTTCTTC CASSPTGTVLFF
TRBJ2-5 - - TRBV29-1 TGCAGCCCTTGGACACTAGCCAGTGAGACCCAGTACTTC CSPWTLASETQYF
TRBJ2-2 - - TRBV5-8 TGTGCCAGCAGCTCGTTCACCGGGGAGCTGTTTTTT CASSSFTGELFF
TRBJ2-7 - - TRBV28 TGTGCCAGCACCTCAGGGTACGAGCAGTACTTC CASTSGYEQYF
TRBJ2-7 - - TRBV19 TGTGCCAGTAGTATCCAGGCGGGATACTACGAGCAGTACTTC CASSIQAGYYEQYF
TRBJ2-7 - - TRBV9 TGTGCCAGCAGCGTAGGGTCTAGCTCCTACGAGCAGTACTTC CASSVGSSSYEQYF
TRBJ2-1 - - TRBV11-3 TGTGCCAGCAGCTGGGGAGGGGGGCCGTCCTACAATGAGCAGTTCTTC CASSWGGGPSYNEQFF
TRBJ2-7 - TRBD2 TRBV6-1 TGTGCCAGCAGACCGACTAGCTCAAGAATATACTTC CASRPTSSRIYF
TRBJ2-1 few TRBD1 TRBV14 TGTGCCAGCAGCCGGACACAGGGGAATGAGCAGTTCTTC CASSRTQGNEQFF